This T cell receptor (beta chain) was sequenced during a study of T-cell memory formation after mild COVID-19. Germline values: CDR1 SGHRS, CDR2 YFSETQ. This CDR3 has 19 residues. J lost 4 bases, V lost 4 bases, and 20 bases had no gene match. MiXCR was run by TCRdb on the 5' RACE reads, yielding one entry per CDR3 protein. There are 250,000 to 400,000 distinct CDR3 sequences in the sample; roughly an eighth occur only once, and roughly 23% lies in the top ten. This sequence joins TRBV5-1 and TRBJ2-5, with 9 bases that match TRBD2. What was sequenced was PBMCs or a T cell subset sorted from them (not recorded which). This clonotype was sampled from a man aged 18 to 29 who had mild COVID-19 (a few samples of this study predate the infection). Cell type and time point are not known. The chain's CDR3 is CASSRGLAGGPLSPETQYF. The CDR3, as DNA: TGCGCCAGCAGCCGGGGCCTGGCGGGGGGGCCACTATCTCCAGAGACCCAGTACTTC.